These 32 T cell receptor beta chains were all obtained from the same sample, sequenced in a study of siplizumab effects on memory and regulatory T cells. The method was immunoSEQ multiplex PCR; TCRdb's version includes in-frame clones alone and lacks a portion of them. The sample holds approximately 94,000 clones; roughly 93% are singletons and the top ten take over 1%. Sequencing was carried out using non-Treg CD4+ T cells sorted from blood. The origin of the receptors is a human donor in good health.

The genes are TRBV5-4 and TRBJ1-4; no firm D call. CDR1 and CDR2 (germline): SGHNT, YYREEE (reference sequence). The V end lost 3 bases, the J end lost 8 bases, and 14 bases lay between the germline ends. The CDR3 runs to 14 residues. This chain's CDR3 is CASSSEAAGEKLFF. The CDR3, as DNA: TGTGCCAGCAGCTCCGAGGCAGCAGGCGAAAAACTGTTTTTT.

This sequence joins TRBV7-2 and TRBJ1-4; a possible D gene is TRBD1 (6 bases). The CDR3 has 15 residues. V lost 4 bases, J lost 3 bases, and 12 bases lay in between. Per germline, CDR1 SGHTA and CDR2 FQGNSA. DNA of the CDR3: TGTGCCAGCAGCTCCGGGGGGCCTTCTAATGAAAAACTGTTTTTT. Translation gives CASSSGGPSNEKLFF. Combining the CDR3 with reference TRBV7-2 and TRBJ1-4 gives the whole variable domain GAGVSQSPSNKVTEKGKDVELRCDPISGHTALYWYRQSLGQGLEFLIYFQGNSAPDKSGLPSDRFSAERTGGSVSTLTIQRTQQEDSAVYLCASSSGGPSNEKLFFGSGTQLSVL.

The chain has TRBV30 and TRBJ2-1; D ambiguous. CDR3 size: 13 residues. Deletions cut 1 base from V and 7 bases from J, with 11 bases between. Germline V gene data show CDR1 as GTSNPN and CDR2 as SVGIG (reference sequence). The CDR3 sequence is CAWSARRENEQFF. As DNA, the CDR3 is TGTGCCTGGAGTGCCAGGAGAGAGAATGAGCAGTTCTTC.

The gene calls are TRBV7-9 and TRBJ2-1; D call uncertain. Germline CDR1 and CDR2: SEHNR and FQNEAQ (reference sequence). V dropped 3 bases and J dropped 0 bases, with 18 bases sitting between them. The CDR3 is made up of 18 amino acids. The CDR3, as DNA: TGTGCCAGCAGCTTTGGGGTCTTTCGTGTCCCCTCCTACAATGAGCAGTTCTTC. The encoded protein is CASSFGVFRVPSYNEQFF. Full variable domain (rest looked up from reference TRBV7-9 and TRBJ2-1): DTGVSQNPRHKITKRGQNVTFRCDPISEHNRLYWYRQTLGQGPEFLTYFQNEAQLEKSRLLSDRFSAERPKGSFSTLEIQRTEQGDSAMYLCASSFGVFRVPSYNEQFFGPGTRLTVL.

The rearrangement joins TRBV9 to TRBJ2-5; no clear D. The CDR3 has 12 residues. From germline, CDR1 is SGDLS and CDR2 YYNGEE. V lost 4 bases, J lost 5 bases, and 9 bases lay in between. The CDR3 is CASSTPGETQYF. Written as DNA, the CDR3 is TGTGCCAGCAGCACCCCAGGCGAGACCCAGTACTTC.

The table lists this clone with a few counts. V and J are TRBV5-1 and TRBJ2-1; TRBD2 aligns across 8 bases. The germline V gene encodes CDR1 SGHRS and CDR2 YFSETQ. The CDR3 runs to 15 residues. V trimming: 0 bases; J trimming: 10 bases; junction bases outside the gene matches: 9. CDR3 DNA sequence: TGCGCCAGCAGCTTGGGTGTAGCGGGGCCCGGGGAGCAGTTCTTC. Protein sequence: CASSLGVAGPGEQFF.

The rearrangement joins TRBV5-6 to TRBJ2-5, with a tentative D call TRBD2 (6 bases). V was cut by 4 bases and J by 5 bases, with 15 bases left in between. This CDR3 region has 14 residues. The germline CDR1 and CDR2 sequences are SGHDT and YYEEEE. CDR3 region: CASSGAGGTETQYF. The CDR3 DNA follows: TGTGCCAGCAGCGGAGCAGGCGGGACTGAGACCCAGTACTTC.

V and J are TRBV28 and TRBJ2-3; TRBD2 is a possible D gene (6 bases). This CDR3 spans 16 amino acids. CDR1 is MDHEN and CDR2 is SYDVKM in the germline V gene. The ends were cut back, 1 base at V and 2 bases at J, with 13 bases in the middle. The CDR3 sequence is CASSLLGPGDTDTQYF. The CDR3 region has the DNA TGTGCCAGCAGTTTATTAGGCCCGGGGGACACAGATACGCAGTATTTT.

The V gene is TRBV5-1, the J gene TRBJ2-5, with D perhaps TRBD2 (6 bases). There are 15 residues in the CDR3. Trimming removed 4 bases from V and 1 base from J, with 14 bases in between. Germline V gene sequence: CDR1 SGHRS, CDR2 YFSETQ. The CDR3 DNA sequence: TGCGCCAGCAGCCTCACCCGGGGAGGCCAAGAGACCCAGTACTTC. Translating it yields CASSLTRGGQETQYF.

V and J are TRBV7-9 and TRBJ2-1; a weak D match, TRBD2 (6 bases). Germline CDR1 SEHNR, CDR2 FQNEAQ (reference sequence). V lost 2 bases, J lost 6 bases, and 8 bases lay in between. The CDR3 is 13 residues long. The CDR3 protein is CASSLPGGNEQFF. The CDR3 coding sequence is TGTGCCAGCAGCTTACCCGGGGGCAATGAGCAGTTCTTC.

The CDR3 sequence: CASSPDPARSPLHF. In DNA, the CDR3 is TGTGCCAGCAGCCCGGACCCAGCTAGGTCACCCCTCCACTTT. The chain is built from TRBV5-4 and TRBJ1-6, with D hard to call. Trimming cost V 4 bases and J 10 bases, with 15 bases left between them. Germline V gene data show CDR1 as SGHNT and CDR2 as YYREEE (reference sequence). The CDR3 contains 14 residues.

The CDR3 spells CASSLGSGKGNTEAFF. The CDR3 region has the DNA TGTGCCAGCAGCTTAGGTTCAGGCAAAGGGAACACTGAAGCTTTCTTT. The V call is TRBV11-1, the J call TRBJ1-1, with unresolved D. V was shortened by 1 base and J by 1 base, with 13 bases between the two germline ends. The CDR3 totals 16 residues. CDR1 SGHAT and CDR2 FQDESV come from the germline V gene (reference sequence).

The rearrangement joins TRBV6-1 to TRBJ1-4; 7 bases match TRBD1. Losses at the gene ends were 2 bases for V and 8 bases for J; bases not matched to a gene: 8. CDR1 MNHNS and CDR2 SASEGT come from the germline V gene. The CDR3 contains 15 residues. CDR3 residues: CASSELKGAQEKLFF. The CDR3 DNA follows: TGTGCCAGCAGTGAATTGAAGGGGGCGCAAGAAAAACTGTTTTTT.

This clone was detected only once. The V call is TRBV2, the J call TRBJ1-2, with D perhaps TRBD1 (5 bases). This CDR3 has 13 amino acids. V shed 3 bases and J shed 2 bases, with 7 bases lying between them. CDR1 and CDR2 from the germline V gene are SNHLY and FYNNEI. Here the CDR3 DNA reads TGTGCCAGCAGTGAGGGACGGAACTATGGCTACACCTTC. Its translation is CASSEGRNYGYTF.

CDR3 bases: TGTGCCAGCAGTTCGGATTCGAGCTCCTACGAGCAGTACTTC. Its protein product is CASSSDSSSYEQYF. The chain recombines TRBV6-4 with TRBJ2-7, with D unresolved. CDR1 is MRHNA, CDR2 SNTAGT, per germline. V shed 5 bases and J shed 0 bases, with 11 bases lying between them. The CDR3 consists of 14 residues.

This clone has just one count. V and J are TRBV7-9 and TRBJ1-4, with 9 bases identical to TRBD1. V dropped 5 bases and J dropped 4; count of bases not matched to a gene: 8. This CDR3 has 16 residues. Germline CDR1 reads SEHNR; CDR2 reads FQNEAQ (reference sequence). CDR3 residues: CASSAGDRVLNEKLFF. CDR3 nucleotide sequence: TGTGCCAGCAGCGCCGGGGACAGGGTACTTAATGAAAAACTGTTTTTT.

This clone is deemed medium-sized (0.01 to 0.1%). The CDR3 DNA reads as TGTGCCAGCAGTTACGGTCGACAGCTGCCAAATGGGCAGTACTTC. This sequence encodes CASSYGRQLPNGQYF. The rearrangement uses TRBV6-5 and TRBJ2-7; a possible D gene is TRBD1 (5 bases). Looked up from germline, CDR1 is MNHEY and CDR2 is SVGAGI. The CDR3 extends over 15 amino acids. V was pared by 2 bases and J by 9 bases, with 20 bases between.

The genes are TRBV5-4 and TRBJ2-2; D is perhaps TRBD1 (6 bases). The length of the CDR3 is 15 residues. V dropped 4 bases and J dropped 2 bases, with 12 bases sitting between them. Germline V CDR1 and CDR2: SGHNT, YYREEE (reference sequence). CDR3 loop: CASSEDRLNTGELFF. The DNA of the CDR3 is TGTGCCAGCAGCGAGGACAGACTAAACACCGGGGAGCTGTTTTTT.

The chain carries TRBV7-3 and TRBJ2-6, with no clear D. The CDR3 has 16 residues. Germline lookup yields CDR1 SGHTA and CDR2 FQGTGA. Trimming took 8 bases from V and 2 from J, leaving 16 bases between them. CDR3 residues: CASGIPYGAGANVLTF. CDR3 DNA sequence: TGTGCCAGCGGCATCCCCTATGGGGCTGGGGCCAACGTCCTGACTTTC.

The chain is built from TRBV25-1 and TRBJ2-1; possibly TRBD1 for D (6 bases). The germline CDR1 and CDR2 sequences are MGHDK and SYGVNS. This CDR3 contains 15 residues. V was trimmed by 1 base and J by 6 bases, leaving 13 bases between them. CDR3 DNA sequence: TGTGCCAGCAGTGAATGGAGTGGGACACTCAATGAGCAGTTCTTC. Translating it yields CASSEWSGTLNEQFF. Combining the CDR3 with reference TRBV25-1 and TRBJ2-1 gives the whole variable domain EADIYQTPRYLVIGTGKKITLECSQTMGHDKMYWYQQDPGMELHLIHYSYGVNSTEKGDLSSESTVSRIRTEHFPLTLESARPSHTSQYLCASSEWSGTLNEQFFGPGTRLTVL.

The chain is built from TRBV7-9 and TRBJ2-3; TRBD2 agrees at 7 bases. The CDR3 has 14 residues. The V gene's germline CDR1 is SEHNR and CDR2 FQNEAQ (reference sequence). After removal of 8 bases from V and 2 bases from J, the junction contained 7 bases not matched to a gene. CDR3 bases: TGTGCCAGCTCTCTCAGCGGGACCACAGATACGCAGTATTTT. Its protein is CASSLSGTTDTQYF.

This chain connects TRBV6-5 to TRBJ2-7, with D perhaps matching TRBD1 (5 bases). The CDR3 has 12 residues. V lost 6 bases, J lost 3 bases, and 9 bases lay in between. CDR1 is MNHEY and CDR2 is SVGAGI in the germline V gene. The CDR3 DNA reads TGTGCCAGCAGAACTGACAGCTACGAGCAGTACTTC. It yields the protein CASRTDSYEQYF.

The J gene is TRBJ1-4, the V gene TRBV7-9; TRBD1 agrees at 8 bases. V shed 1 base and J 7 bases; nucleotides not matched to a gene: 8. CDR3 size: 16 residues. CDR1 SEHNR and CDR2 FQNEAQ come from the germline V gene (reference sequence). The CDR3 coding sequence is TGTGCCAGCAGCTTAGTAACTGGGACAGGACGTGAAAAACTGTTTTTT. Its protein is CASSLVTGTGREKLFF. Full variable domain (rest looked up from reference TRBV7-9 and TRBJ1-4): DTGVSQNPRHKITKRGQNVTFRCDPISEHNRLYWYRQTLGQGPEFLTYFQNEAQLEKSRLLSDRFSAERPKGSFSTLEIQRTEQGDSAMYLCASSLVTGTGREKLFFGSGTQLSVL.

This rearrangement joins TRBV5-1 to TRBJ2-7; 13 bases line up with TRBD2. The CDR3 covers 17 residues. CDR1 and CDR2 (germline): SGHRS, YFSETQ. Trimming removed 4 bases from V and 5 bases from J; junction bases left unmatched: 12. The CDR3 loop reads CASSTGLAGEGYDEQYF. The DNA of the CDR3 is TGCGCCAGCAGCACTGGACTAGCGGGAGAAGGGTACGACGAGCAGTACTTC. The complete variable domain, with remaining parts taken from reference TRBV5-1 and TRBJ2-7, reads KAGVTQTPRYLIKTRGQQVTLSCSPISGHRSVSWYQQTPGQGLQFLFEYFSETQRNKGNFPGRFSGRQFSNSRSEMNVSTLELGDSALYLCASSTGLAGEGYDEQYFGPGTRLTVT.

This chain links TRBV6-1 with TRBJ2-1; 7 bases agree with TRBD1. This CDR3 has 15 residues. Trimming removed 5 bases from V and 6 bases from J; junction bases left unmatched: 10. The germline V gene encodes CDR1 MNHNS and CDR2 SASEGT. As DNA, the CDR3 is TGTGCCAGCAGTATAAGACAGGGTAAGGGCAATGAGCAGTTCTTC. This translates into CASSIRQGKGNEQFF.

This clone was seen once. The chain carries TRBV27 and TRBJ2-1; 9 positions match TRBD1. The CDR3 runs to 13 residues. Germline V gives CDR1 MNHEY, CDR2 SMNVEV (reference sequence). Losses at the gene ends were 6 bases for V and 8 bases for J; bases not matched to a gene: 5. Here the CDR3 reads CASSRQGVHEQFF. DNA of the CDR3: TGTGCCAGCAGCCGACAGGGGGTTCATGAGCAGTTCTTC.

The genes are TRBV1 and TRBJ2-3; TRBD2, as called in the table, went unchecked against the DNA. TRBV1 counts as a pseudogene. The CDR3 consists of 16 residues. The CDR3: CTSSPSRGGSTDTQYF. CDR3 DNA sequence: TGCACCAGCAGCCCGTCCCGTGGCGGGAGCACAGATACGCAGTATTTT.

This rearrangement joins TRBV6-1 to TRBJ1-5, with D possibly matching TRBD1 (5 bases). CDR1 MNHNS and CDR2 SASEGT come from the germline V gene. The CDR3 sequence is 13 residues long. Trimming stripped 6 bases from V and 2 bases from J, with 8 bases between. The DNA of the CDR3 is TGTGCCAGCAGGGACATGGGCAATCAGCCCCAGCATTTT. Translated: CASRDMGNQPQHF.

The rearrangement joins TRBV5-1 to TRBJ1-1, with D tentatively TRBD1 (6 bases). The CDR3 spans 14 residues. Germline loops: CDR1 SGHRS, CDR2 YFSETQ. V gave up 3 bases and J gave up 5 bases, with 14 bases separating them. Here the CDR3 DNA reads TGCGCCAGCAGCTGGGGGAGAAGGGGGACTGAAGCTTTCTTT. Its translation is CASSWGRRGTEAFF.

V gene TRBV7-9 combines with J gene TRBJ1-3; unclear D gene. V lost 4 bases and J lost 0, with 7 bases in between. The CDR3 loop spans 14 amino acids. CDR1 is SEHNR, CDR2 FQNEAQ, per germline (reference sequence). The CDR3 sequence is CASSSQNSGNTIYF. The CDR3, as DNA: TGTGCCAGCAGCTCACAAAACTCTGGAAACACCATATATTTT.

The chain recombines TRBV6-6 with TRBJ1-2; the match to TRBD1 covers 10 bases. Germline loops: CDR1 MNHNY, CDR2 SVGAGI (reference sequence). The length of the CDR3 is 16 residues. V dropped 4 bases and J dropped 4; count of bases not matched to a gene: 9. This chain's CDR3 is CASSSSGTGVVYGYTF. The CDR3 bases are TGTGCCAGCAGTTCGTCCGGGACAGGGGTCGTCTATGGCTACACCTTC.

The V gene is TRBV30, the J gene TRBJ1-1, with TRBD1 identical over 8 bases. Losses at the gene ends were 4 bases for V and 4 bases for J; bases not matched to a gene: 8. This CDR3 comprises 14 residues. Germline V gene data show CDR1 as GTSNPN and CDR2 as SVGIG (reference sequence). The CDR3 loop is CAWTLSGGVTEAFF. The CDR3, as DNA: TGTGCCTGGACTCTGTCAGGGGGCGTCACTGAAGCTTTCTTT.